Detailed here is one TCR beta chain. The sample belongs to a study of blood T cell repertoires in COVID-19. Turning to the study itself: From the United States, Italy and Spain came samples of acute and convalescent COVID-19. T cells, B-cell-depleted T cells, or PBMCs supplied cDNA or gDNA.

As handled by the study authors: Reference gene primers were amplified, and this amplification served to estimate nucleated cell counts. The table came from immunoSEQ multiplex PCR; TCRdb's copy has only in-frame clones and leaves some out. The V and J calls and the clone size are those of that table, but D and trimming were determined from the DNA. The sample has tens of thousands of clones; 84% are singletons. The TCR originated in a human donor in a cohort sampled during active COVID-19. The sample consisted of peripheral blood.

This CDR3 is CASSQHQDRGLSQPQHF. Written as DNA, the CDR3 is TGCGCCAGCAGCCAGCACCAGGACAGGGGGCTCAGTCAGCCCCAGCATTTT. This chain links TRBV4-1 with TRBJ1-5; 11 bases are a match to TRBD1. The CDR3 length is 17 residues. CDR1 and CDR2 from the germline V gene are MGHRA and YSYEKL. After removal of 3 bases from V and 6 bases from J, the junction contained 10 bases not matched to a gene.